The source of this TCR beta chain is a study of T-cell memory formation after mild COVID-19 (dated by TCRdb to the early 2020s). At the level of the whole study: Most TCR sequence clusters were specific to one of the two donors. T-cell clones expanding and contracting after mild COVID-19 in a couple of donors were tracked by longitudinal TCRalpha and TCRbeta repertoire sequencing. The cohort comprised two young, previously healthy adult volunteers, one female and one male.

Findings and caveats that apply to the study as a whole: From day 15 to 85, contracting clones showed balanced CD4/CD8 phenotypes, whereas a second wave of clones that expanded from day 15 to 37 leaned towards CD4+. The study included only a couple of mild cases, and larger cohorts that include severe cases with pre-infection samples were judged to be necessary. Contracting CD4+ clones turned up mainly in the CM and EM memory subsets, whereas EMRA was where CD8+ clones were enriched. The second-wave clones that peaked on day 37 were not confirmed to be SARS-CoV-2 specific. Some responding clones were detected in pre-infection memory, suggesting pre-existing cross-reactive memory T cells joined the SARS-CoV-2 response.

Reads for this sample came from an Illumina NovaSeq 6000. cDNA libraries for TCRalpha and TCRbeta were prepared by 5'RACE using constant-segment primers, with sample barcodes and unique molecular identifiers added. Trizol reagent was used to extract RNA from every sample. Amplification of the libraries took two PCR steps, and the second step added a second sample barcode plus Illumina TruSeq adapters. Sequencing of the libraries was done on an Illumina NovaSeq, producing 2 x 150 bp paired-end reads. The authors processed their data as follows. Reads were demultiplexed and collapsed into UMI-guided consensus sequences with migec v1.2.7. Using mixcr v2.1.11, UMI consensuses were aligned to TRA and TRB V and J templates and then assembled into clonotypes. A clonotype was counted as expanded or contracted only if both edgeR and NoisET called the change significant, with noise models trained on biological replicates. edgeR calls used a false discovery rate-adjusted p below 0.01 and a log2 fold-change threshold of 1. As an exploratory analysis of dynamics, max-normalized trajectories of the 1000 most abundant clonotypes were examined by PCA with hierarchical clustering. Separately sequenced CD4+ and CD8+ repertoires were used to assign a CD4 or CD8 phenotype to each responding clone. In-frame beta chains were kept once TCRdb had trimmed the public reads at Q25 with fastp and called clones with MiXCR. A single entry per CDR3 protein holds the most common genes and DNA from its merged rows. TCRdb, rather than the study authors, made the V and J calls. The sample has approximately 150,000 distinct CDR3 sequences on record, about 19% of them singletons. About 2.3% of the sample belongs to the ten largest clones.

Ficoll-Paque density gradient centrifugation was used to isolate PBMCs. The CDR3, from cysteine to phenylalanine, totals 16 residues. Only the CDR3 region is kept as DNA, spanning 48 bases read in frame from base 1. For CDR1 and CDR2, the germline V gene lists SGHRS and YFSETQ. Germline trimming: 3 bases from V, 8 bases from J; junction bases outside gene matches: 12. On this clonotype itself: There is no known antigen for this receptor. No much larger clone is present one base from it, and per-base qualities are unavailable.

The sequence links TRBV5-1 to TRBJ1-1; TRBD1 aligns with 11 central bases. The receptor comes from an adult woman who had mild COVID-19 (a few samples of this study predate the infection). The sample titles of this study are shuffled in the database, so cell type and time point are left out; the donor was told from shared clones. Input material: PBMCs or a T cell subset sorted from them (not recorded which). The DNA sequence is TGCGCCAGCAGCTCCCTAGGACAGGGGGCACCTAAGGAAGCTTTCTTT. Translated, it reads CASSSLGQGAPKEAFF.